This T cell receptor (beta chain) derives from a study of identical twins. CDR3 length: 13 residues. Per the germline V gene, CDR1 is ENHRY and CDR2 is SYGVKD. The V gene end was trimmed by 6 bases and the J gene end by 5 bases; junction bases not matched to a gene: 6. TCRdb called the 5' RACE reads again in MiXCR, with one record for every CDR3 protein. The table has roughly 500,000 distinct CDR3 sequences, approximately 22% seen once. This sample was shared with a second study, whose subject was T cells expressing NK-cell markers. That report adds: The leading position in the CD3+CD56-NKG2C+ fraction of several donors also went to these clonotypes.

The chain uses TRBV10-3 and TRBJ2-5; 7 bases match TRBD1. Sequencing was performed on CD4+ T cells sorted from blood. This sequence originates from a woman younger than 35 in good health. The CDR3 region is CAISFDRVETQYF. The DNA of the CDR3 is TGTGCCATCAGCTTCGACAGGGTCGAGACCCAGTACTTC.